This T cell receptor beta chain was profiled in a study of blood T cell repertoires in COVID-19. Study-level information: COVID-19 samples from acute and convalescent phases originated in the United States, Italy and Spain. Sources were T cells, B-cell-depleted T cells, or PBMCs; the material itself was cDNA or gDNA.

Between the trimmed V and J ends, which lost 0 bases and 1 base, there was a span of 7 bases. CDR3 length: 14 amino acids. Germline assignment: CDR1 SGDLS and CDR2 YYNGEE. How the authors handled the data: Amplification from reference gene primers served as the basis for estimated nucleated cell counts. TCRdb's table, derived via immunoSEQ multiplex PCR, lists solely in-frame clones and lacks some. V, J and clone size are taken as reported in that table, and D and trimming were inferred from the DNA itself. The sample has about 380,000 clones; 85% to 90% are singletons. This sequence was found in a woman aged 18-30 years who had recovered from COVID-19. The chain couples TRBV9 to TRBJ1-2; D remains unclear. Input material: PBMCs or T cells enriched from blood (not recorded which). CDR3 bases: TGTGCCAGCAGCGTAGGGCCTCTTAACTATGGCTACACCTTC. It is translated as CASSVGPLNYGYTF.